This TCR beta chain is from a study of blood T cell repertoires in COVID-19. Study at large: The origin of the acute and convalescent COVID-19 samples was the United States, Italy and Spain. Nucleic acid was either cDNA or gDNA, and it came from T cells, B-cell-depleted T cells, or PBMCs.

This clone was counted once. In the authors' methods: Amplifying reference gene primers gave estimates of nucleated cell counts. Repertoires were generated with immunoSEQ multiplex PCR, while TCRdb's copy carries only in-frame clones and drops some. The D gene and trimming were derived from the DNA, and the V and J assignments and clone size from that table. The sample carries about 250,000 clones, about 85% recorded once. Trimming cost V 0 bases and J 1 base, with 21 bases left between them. This CDR3 is 19 amino acids long. Germline CDR1 is GTSNPN and CDR2 is SVGIG (reference sequence). Sequencing was done on a sample of peripheral blood. This TCR derives from a young man with active or convalescent COVID-19. J is TRBJ2-2 and V is TRBV30; D may be TRBD1 (6 bases). CDR3 in DNA: TGTGCCTGGAGTGTAATTGTCCGGACAGTACAATGGAACACCGGGGAGCTGTTTTTT. Its translation is CAWSVIVRTVQWNTGELFF.